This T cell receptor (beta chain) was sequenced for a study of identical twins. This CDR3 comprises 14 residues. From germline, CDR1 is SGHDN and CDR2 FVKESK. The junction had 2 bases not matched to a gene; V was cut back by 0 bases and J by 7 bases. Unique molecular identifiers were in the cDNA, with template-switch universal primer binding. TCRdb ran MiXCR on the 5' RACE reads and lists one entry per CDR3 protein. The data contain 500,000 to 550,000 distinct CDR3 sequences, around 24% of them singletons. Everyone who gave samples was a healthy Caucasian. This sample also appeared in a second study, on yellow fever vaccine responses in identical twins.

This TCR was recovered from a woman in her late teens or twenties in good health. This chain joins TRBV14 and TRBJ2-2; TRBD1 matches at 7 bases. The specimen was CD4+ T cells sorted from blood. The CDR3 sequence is CASSQDTGVGELFF. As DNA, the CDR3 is TGTGCCAGCAGCCAAGACACAGGGGTCGGGGAGCTGTTTTTT.